A selection of T cell receptor beta chains follows, all from one sample in a study of T cells after yellow fever vaccination. TCRdb itself ran the 5' RACE reads through MiXCR, one entry per CDR3 protein. The sample includes hundreds of thousands of distinct CDR3 sequences, around 20% seen only once; the top ten take 18%. This specimen consisted of PBMCs, obtained before the yellow fever booster vaccination. Every receptor here comes from a man in his late teens or twenties who received the YFV17D yellow fever vaccine. Each CDR3 is given with its conserved first and last residue. Fields, in order: V gene, clone size, D gene, J gene, CDR3 protein, CDR3 DNA. D genes are given only for firm matches. Some rows mark clone size as missing; the rest say once, few, many or name a class of expanded clone.

V gene: TRBV15; clone size: -; D gene: -; J gene: TRBJ2-3; CDR3 protein: CATSRDLAGTQYF; CDR3 DNA: TGTGCCACCAGCAGAGATTTAGCTGGTACGCAGTATTTT
V gene: TRBV7-9; clone size: -; D gene: -; J gene: TRBJ1-2; CDR3 protein: CASSLARSSTF; CDR3 DNA: TGTGCCAGCAGCTTAGCCAGATCAAGTACCTTC
V gene: TRBV2; clone size: few; D gene: -; J gene: TRBJ2-1; CDR3 protein: CASRWLGEPYNEQFF; CDR3 DNA: TGTGCCAGCCGATGGCTGGGGGAGCCATACAATGAGCAGTTCTTC
V gene: TRBV29-1; clone size: few; D gene: TRBD1; J gene: TRBJ1-2; CDR3 protein: CSVEMVQGARGYTF; CDR3 DNA: TGCAGCGTTGAAATGGTCCAGGGGGCGCGGGGCTACACCTTC
V gene: TRBV12-3/TRBV12-4; clone size: -; D gene: -; J gene: TRBJ2-3; CDR3 protein: CASRRSEVSTDTQYF; CDR3 DNA: TGTGCCAGCAGGCGATCAGAAGTTAGCACAGATACGCAGTATTTT
V gene: TRBV27; clone size: few; D gene: TRBD1; J gene: TRBJ1-2; CDR3 protein: CASTPSGGLFNYGYTF; CDR3 DNA: TGTGCCAGCACTCCTTCAGGGGGCCTATTTAACTATGGCTACACCTTC
V gene: TRBV6-1; clone size: few; D gene: -; J gene: TRBJ1-1; CDR3 protein: CASSPTGGGDTEAFF; CDR3 DNA: TGTGCCAGCAGTCCAACGGGCGGAGGCGACACTGAAGCTTTCTTT
V gene: TRBV3-1; clone size: -; D gene: -; J gene: TRBJ2-1; CDR3 protein: CASSYRVGEQFF; CDR3 DNA: TGTGCCAGCAGCTACAGGGTGGGTGAGCAGTTCTTC
V gene: TRBV7-9; clone size: -; D gene: -; J gene: TRBJ1-6; CDR3 protein: CASSPRGGNSPLHF; CDR3 DNA: TGTGCCAGCAGCCCTCGCGGGGGGAATTCACCCCTCCACTTT
V gene: TRBV4-3; clone size: -; D gene: TRBD2; J gene: TRBJ2-1; CDR3 protein: CATRGLGENEQFF; CDR3 DNA: TGCGCCACGAGGGGACTAGGGGAGAATGAGCAGTTCTTC
V gene: TRBV5-1; clone size: -; D gene: TRBD1; J gene: TRBJ1-1; CDR3 protein: CASSYRQGLNTEAFF; CDR3 DNA: TGCGCCAGCAGCTACCGACAGGGGCTGAACACTGAAGCTTTCTTT
V gene: TRBV7-6; clone size: few; D gene: -; J gene: TRBJ2-7; CDR3 protein: CASSEANTYEQYF; CDR3 DNA: TGTGCCAGCAGCGAGGCGAATACCTACGAGCAGTACTTC
V gene: TRBV9; clone size: -; D gene: -; J gene: TRBJ1-5; CDR3 protein: CASSVDLSNQPQHF; CDR3 DNA: TGTGCCAGCAGCGTAGATCTTAGCAATCAGCCCCAGCATTTT
V gene: TRBV28; clone size: -; D gene: -; J gene: TRBJ2-1; CDR3 protein: CASSLWRSSYNEQFF; CDR3 DNA: TGTGCCAGCAGTTTATGGCGGAGCTCCTACAATGAGCAGTTCTTC